This T cell receptor (beta chain) originates from a study of T-cell reconstitution after alpha-beta-depleted transplantation in children. Researchers prepared the TCRbeta library using unique molecular identifiers, the study reports. Using its own MiXCR run on the PCR reads, TCRdb lists one record per CDR3 protein. The sample yields 700,000 to 950,000 distinct CDR3 sequences, around 15% seen once. Germline loops: CDR1 SGHRS, CDR2 YFSETQ. V dropped 1 base and J dropped 5 bases, with 16 bases sitting between them. This CDR3 is 15 amino acids long. This receptor was obtained from a male patient younger than 18 who had a stem cell transplant for acute lymphoblastic leukemia, so the T cells may come from the graft donor. The chain links TRBV5-1 to TRBJ2-7, with D perhaps assigned TRBD1 or TRBD2 (6 bases each). The source material was PBMCs, mostly from graft donor cells, sampled 360 days after TCRalphabeta/CD19-depleted stem cell transplant. The CDR3 nucleotides are TGCGCCAGCAGCTTGTGGGCAGGGGAGGAACACGAGCAGTACTTC. Translating it yields CASSLWAGEEHEQYF.